This passage covers 8 T cell receptor beta chains from one sample sequenced in a study of blood T cell repertoires in COVID-19. TCRdb keeps only in-frame clones here, not all; method: immunoSEQ multiplex PCR. The table includes about 430,000 clones, more than 75% detected once. Source material: PBMCs or T cells enriched from blood (not recorded which). The receptors originated from a woman aged 30 to 39 with acute COVID-19.

The chain is built from TRBV7-9 and TRBJ1-5; D is uncertain. The germline gives CDR1 SEHNR, CDR2 FQNEAQ (reference sequence). This CDR3 comprises 13 residues. Trimming shortened V by 5 bases and J by 6 bases, and 11 bases separated the two germline ends. Here the CDR3 DNA reads TGTGCCAGCAGCCGATCTCTCAGTCAGCCCCAGCATTTT. This encodes CASSRSLSQPQHF.

The V gene is TRBV19, the J gene TRBJ1-1; TRBD1 aligns across 7 bases. After removal of 10 bases from V and 6 bases from J, the junction contained 20 bases not matched to a gene. CDR3 length equals 16 residues. The germline V gene has CDR1 LNHDA and CDR2 SQIVND (reference sequence). CDR3: CATSYRGLDRHAEAFF. In DNA, the CDR3 is TGTGCCACCAGCTACAGGGGATTAGACCGGCACGCTGAAGCTTTCTTT.

The rearrangement uses TRBV28 and TRBJ2-3; a weak D match, TRBD2 (6 bases). Germline CDR1 is MDHEN and CDR2 is SYDVKM. The CDR3 is 16 amino acids. The V end was cut by 5 bases, the J end by 7 bases, with 22 bases between. CDR3 DNA sequence: TGTGCCAGCAGTGGGGAGAACCCAGGGAGGCCTTATACGCAGTATTTT. Translating it yields CASSGENPGRPYTQYF.

The chain has TRBV2 and TRBJ2-2; 7 positions match TRBD1. CDR3 length equals 15 residues. Germline values: CDR1 SNHLY, CDR2 FYNNEI. The junction had 12 bases not matched to a gene; V was cut back by 10 bases and J by 4 bases. The CDR3 DNA sequence: TGTGCCACCATCCCGGACAGGCAGGCCACCGGGGAGCTGTTTTTT. Translation gives CATIPDRQATGELFF.

This clone was observed once. The rearrangement joins TRBV24-1 to TRBJ2-3; 13 nucleotides agree with TRBD2. Germline assignment: CDR1 KGHDR and CDR2 SFDVKD. The CDR3 is made up of 17 amino acids. With V trimmed by 7 bases and J by 2 bases, 8 bases remained unmatched. The CDR3 DNA sequence: TGTGCCACCAGAGGGACTAGCGGGGCCGCCGACACAGATACGCAGTATTTT. Translating gives CATRGTSGAADTDTQYF.

This clone was seen just once. The chain links TRBV24-1 to TRBJ2-1; 12 positions match TRBD1. The CDR3 runs 16 residues. Germline trimming cut 7 bases from V and 8 bases from J; bases unmatched to any gene: 11. CDR1 is KGHDR and CDR2 is SFDVKD in the germline V gene. CDR3 region: CATSPHGDRGLDEQFF. Written as DNA, the CDR3 is TGTGCCACCAGCCCTCACGGGGACAGGGGGCTGGATGAGCAGTTCTTC.

This sequence joins TRBV18 and TRBJ2-1, with 11 bases aligning to TRBD2. The germline CDR1 and CDR2 sequences are KGHSH and LQKENI. The CDR3 is 15 amino acids. After removal of 1 base from V and 9 bases from J, the junction contained 5 bases not matched to a gene. The CDR3 nucleotides are TGTGCCAGCTCACCACACCATAGCGGGGGGGCTGAGCAGTTCTTC. Its protein product is CASSPHHSGGAEQFF. The whole variable domain, filled in from reference TRBV18 and TRBJ2-1, reads NAGVMQNPRHLVRRRGQEARLRCSPMKGHSHVYWYRQLPEEGLKFMVYLQKENIIDESGMPKERFSAEFPKEGPSILRIQQVVRGDSAAYFCASSPHHSGGAEQFFGPGTRLTVL.

J is TRBJ2-1 and V is TRBV11-3, with 12 bases lining up with TRBD2. The V gene end was trimmed by 5 bases and the J gene end by 10 bases; junction bases not matched to a gene: 6. The CDR3 consists of 14 residues. The V gene's germline CDR1 is SGHNT and CDR2 YENEEA. The CDR3 is CASSPGLAGHEQFF. The CDR3 DNA reads as TGTGCCAGCAGCCCAGGACTAGCGGGGCACGAGCAGTTCTTC.